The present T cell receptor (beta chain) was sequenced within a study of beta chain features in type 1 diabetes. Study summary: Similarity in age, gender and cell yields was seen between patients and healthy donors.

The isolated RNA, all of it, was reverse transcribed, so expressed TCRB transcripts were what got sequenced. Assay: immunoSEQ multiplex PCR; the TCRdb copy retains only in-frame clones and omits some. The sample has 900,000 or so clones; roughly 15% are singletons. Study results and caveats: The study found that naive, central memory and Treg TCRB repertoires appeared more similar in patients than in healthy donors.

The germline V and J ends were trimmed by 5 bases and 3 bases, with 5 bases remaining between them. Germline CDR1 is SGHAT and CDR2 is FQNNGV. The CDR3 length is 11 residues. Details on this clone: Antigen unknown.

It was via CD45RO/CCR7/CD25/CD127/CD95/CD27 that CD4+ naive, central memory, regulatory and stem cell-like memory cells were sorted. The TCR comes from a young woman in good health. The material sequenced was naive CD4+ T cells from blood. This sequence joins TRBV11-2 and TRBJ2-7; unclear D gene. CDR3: CASSRYYEQYF. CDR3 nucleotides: TGTGCCAGCAGCAGGTACTACGAGCAGTACTTC.